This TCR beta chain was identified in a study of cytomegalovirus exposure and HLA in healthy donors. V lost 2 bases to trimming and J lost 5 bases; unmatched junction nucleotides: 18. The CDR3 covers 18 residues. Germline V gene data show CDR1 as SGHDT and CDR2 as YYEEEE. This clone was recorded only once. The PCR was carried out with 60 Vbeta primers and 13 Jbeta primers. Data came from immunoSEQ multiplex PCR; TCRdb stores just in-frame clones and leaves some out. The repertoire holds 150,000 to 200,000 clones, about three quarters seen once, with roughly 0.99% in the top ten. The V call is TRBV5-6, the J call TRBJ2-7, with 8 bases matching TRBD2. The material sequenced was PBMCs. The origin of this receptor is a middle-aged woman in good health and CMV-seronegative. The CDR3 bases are TGTGCCAGCAGCTTACTTAGGTTGACGGCTAGCGGGCCCCACGAGCAGTACGTC. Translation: CASSLLRLTASGPHEQYV.